This T cell receptor (beta chain) came from a study of blood T cells in healthy people across ages. Germline CDR1 is DFQATT and CDR2 is SNEGSKA (reference sequence). The trim removed 3 bases at V and 4 bases at J, leaving 7 bases unmatched. This CDR3 is 15 amino acids long. Concerning this clonotype itself: Its antigen is not identified.

Using a J-beta primer mix together with a sample-barcoded 5' primer, a second PCR was run for about 6 to 12 cycles. Unique molecular identifiers of 12 random nucleotides labeled each cDNA. CDR3-containing paired-end reads numbered at least 2.5 million in each sample. TCRdb recomputed calls from the 5' RACE reads with MiXCR, one row per CDR3 protein. The data contain roughly 500,000 distinct CDR3 sequences, about 25% of them seen just once; the ten biggest clones take up approximately 18%. General study points: It was not possible, with unsorted PBMCs, to conclusively compare naive and antigen-experienced cells. Considered underestimates were the diversity estimates obtained from one million T cells.

The clonotype was recovered from a woman aged 70-85 years in good health. This chain connects TRBV20-1 to TRBJ2-2; 8 nucleotides align to TRBD1. Source material: blood. DNA of the CDR3: TGCAGTGCTAGTGAATCGGACAGGGCCACCGGGGAGCTGTTTTTT. Its protein product is CSASESDRATGELFF.